A single sample gave rise to the 16 T cell receptor beta chains below, sequenced in a study of T-cell reconstitution after alpha-beta-depleted transplantation in children. Unique molecular identifiers featured in how the TCRbeta library was prepared. MiXCR, applied by TCRdb to the PCR reads, yields one record per CDR3 protein. The sample holds approximately 1,000,000 distinct CDR3 sequences, less than 30% seen once. The sequences come from PBMCs, mostly from graft donor cells, collected 360 days after TCRalphabeta/CD19-depleted stem cell transplant. The receptors were gathered from a boy younger than two who had a stem cell transplant for SCID, so the T cells may come from the graft donor.

This clonotype was picked up a small number of times. The chain combines TRBV2 with TRBJ1-5; D gene uncertain. CDR1 is SNHLY and CDR2 is FYNNEI in the germline V gene. There are 12 residues in the CDR3. V lost 6 bases and J lost 5, with 8 bases in between. CDR3 sequence reads: CASSTGDQPQHF. CDR3 nucleotides: TGTGCCAGCAGCACGGGAGATCAGCCCCAGCATTTT.

The rearrangement links TRBV4-1 to TRBJ2-7; TRBD1 matches 7 bases. J lost 3 bases, V lost 0 bases, and 5 bases had no gene match. The germline CDR1 and CDR2 sequences are MGHRA and YSYEKL. This CDR3 comprises 15 residues. This chain's CDR3 is CASSQERRDSYEQYF. Here the CDR3 DNA reads TGCGCCAGCAGCCAAGAGCGCCGGGACAGCTACGAGCAGTACTTC.

The rearrangement uses TRBV7-8 and TRBJ1-1; TRBD1 aligns across 9 bases. This CDR3 contains 14 residues. Germline CDR1 SGHVS, CDR2 FQNEAQ. With 5 bases clipped from V and 3 bases from J, the junction kept 4 bases outside the gene matches. The CDR3 DNA reads as TGTGCCAGCAGCCAGACAGGGGGGGACACTGAAGCTTTCTTT. It codes for CASSQTGGDTEAFF. The full variable domain, completed using reference TRBV7-8 and TRBJ1-1, is GAGVSQSPRYKVAKRGQDVALRCDPISGHVSLFWYQQALGQGPEFLTYFQNEAQLDKSGLPSDRFFAERPEGSVSTLKIQRTQQEDSAVYLCASSQTGGDTEAFFGQGTRLTVV.

For this clonotype: At one end the junction does not follow the germline gene, possibly because of a read error. The rearrangement links TRBV20-1 to TRBJ2-2; no firm D call. The CDR3 sequence is 17 residues long. CDR1 and CDR2 (germline): DFQATT, SNEGSKA (reference sequence). In nucleotides, the CDR3 is TGCTGTGCTAGAGATTTAAATGGAGCCTCGAACACCGGGGAGCTGTTTTTT. It translates to CCARDLNGASNTGELFF.

This chain uses TRBV12-3 or TRBV12-4 with TRBJ2-1; the D gene is possibly TRBD1 (5 bases). Deletions cut 5 bases from V and 4 bases from J, with 21 bases between. The CDR3 spans 17 residues. The CDR3 coding sequence is TGTGCCAGCAGTACCACCTGGACAAGCCGGGTATACAATGAGCAGTTCTTC. Translation: CASSTTWTSRVYNEQFF.

This chain connects TRBV5-1 to TRBJ2-1, with D tentatively TRBD1 (6 bases). V was clipped by 0 bases and J by 13 bases, with 11 bases between them. The CDR3 length is 12 residues. Germline V gene data show CDR1 as SGHRS and CDR2 as YFSETQ. The CDR3 sequence: CASSLDGGQQFF. In DNA, the CDR3 is TGCGCCAGCAGCTTGGATGGGGGCCAACAGTTCTTC.

The sample holds one count of this clonotype. The V call is TRBV20-1, the J call TRBJ1-6; D is uncertain. This CDR3 spans 17 amino acids. Germline V CDR1 and CDR2: DFQATT, SNEGSKA (reference sequence). V was clipped by 1 base and J by 0 bases, with 13 bases between them. CDR3 bases: TGCAGTGCTAGAGTCCAGGAGCGAAGCTCCTATAATTCACCCCTCCACTTT. It encodes CSARVQERSSYNSPLHF.

This clonotype was detected a few times. The DNA of the CDR3 is TGTGCCAGCTCACCAGGGACCGAAGCCCATATTGATAATGAAAAACTGTTTTTT. This translates into CASSPGTEAHIDNEKLFF. The rearrangement joins TRBV18 to TRBJ1-4; TRBD1 is a possible D gene (5 bases). Per the germline V gene, CDR1 is KGHSH and CDR2 is LQKENI. The ends were cut back, 2 bases at V and 4 bases at J, with 20 bases in the middle. This CDR3 comprises 18 residues.

This rearrangement joins TRBV20-1 to TRBJ2-1, with TRBD2 as a possible D gene (5 bases). Trimming pared 5 bases from V and 8 bases from J, leaving 19 bases between. The CDR3 has 14 residues. Per germline, CDR1 DFQATT and CDR2 SNEGSKA (reference sequence). The CDR3 DNA reads TGCAGTGCTTTCCGGGAACCCACTCGGTATGAGCAGTTCTTC. Translating it yields CSAFREPTRYEQFF.

This clonotype was observed at least ten times. The J gene is TRBJ2-1, the V gene TRBV12-3 or TRBV12-4; TRBD1 is a possible D gene (6 bases). The CDR3 extends over 18 amino acids. V was cut by 2 bases and J by 2 bases, with 19 bases left in between. CDR3 residues: CASSLPRDTGKPYNEQFF. The CDR3 nucleotides are TGTGCCAGCAGTTTACCCCGAGATACAGGGAAGCCCTACAATGAGCAGTTCTTC.

The V and J genes are TRBV29-1 and TRBJ2-2; 10 bases fit TRBD1. The CDR3 is 14 amino acids. The germline V gene has CDR1 SQVTM and CDR2 ANQGSEA. The junction had 6 bases not matched to a gene; V was cut back by 7 bases and J by 4 bases. CDR3 amino acids: CSAGTGALTGELFF. DNA of the CDR3: TGCAGCGCCGGGACAGGGGCCCTCACCGGGGAGCTGTTTTTT.

This clonotype was seen more than once but under ten times. V gene TRBV25-1 combines with J gene TRBJ1-1; TRBD1 matches at 8 bases. V dropped 5 bases and J dropped 3; count of bases not matched to a gene: 5. This CDR3 region has 14 residues. Germline CDR1 reads MGHDK; CDR2 reads SYGVNS. The CDR3 coding sequence is TGTGCCAGCAGTTCCGGACAGGGCTACACTGAAGCTTTCTTT. Its protein product is CASSSGQGYTEAFF.

This clonotype occurred a few times. This chain connects TRBV28 to TRBJ2-1; D may match TRBD1 or TRBD2 (5 bases each). Germline-derived CDR1 and CDR2 are MDHEN and SYDVKM. The germline V and J ends were trimmed by 6 bases and 9 bases, with 18 bases remaining between them. CDR3 size: 14 residues. Here the CDR3 reads CASRHNEGFSEQFF. For the CDR3, the DNA is TGTGCCAGCAGACACAATGAGGGGTTCTCTGAGCAGTTCTTC.

The chain joins TRBV5-1 to TRBJ2-1, with 8 nucleotides matching TRBD2. V was clipped by 1 base and J by 8 bases; unmatched bases: 11. In germline, CDR1 is SGHRS, CDR2 YFSETQ. CDR3 length: 16 amino acids. CDR3 sequence (DNA): TGCGCCAGCAGCTTGACTGGGACTAGTACAGTCCATGAGCAGTTCTTC. Amino acid sequence: CASSLTGTSTVHEQFF. Full variable domain (remainder filled in from reference TRBV5-1 and TRBJ2-1): KAGVTQTPRYLIKTRGQQVTLSCSPISGHRSVSWYQQTPGQGLQFLFEYFSETQRNKGNFPGRFSGRQFSNSRSEMNVSTLELGDSALYLCASSLTGTSTVHEQFFGPGTRLTVL.

The chain couples TRBV4-3 to TRBJ2-7; TRBD1 is a possible D gene (6 bases). Germline CDR1 reads LGHNA; CDR2 reads YSLEER. The CDR3 sequence is 13 residues long. With 3 bases removed from V and 4 bases from J, the gap between germline ends came to 10 bases. This CDR3 reads CASSHARGYEQYF. The CDR3 region has the DNA TGCGCCAGCAGCCACGCCAGGGGTTACGAGCAGTACTTC.

The CDR3 DNA sequence: TGCAGCGTTGAACGGCAGGGTGGCTACACCTTC. This gives the protein CSVERQGGYTF. This rearrangement joins TRBV29-1 to TRBJ1-2, with D possibly being TRBD1 (5 bases). The germline V gene encodes CDR1 SQVTM and CDR2 ANQGSEA. V lost 2 bases and J lost 7, with 8 bases in between. The CDR3 is 11 residues long.